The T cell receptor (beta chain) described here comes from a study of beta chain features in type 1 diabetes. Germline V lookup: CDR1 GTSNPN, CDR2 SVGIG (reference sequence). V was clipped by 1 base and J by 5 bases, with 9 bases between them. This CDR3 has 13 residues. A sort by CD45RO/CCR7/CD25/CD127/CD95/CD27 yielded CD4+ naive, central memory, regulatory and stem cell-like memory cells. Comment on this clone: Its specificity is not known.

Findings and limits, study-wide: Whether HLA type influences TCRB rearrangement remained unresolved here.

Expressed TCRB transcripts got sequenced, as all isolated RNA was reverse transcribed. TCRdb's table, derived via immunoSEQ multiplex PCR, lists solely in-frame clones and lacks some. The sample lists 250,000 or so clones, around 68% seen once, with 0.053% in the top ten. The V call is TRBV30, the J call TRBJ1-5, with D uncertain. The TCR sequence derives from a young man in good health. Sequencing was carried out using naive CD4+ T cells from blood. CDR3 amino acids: CAWSDGSYQPQHF. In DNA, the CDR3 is TGTGCCTGGAGTGATGGTTCGTATCAGCCCCAGCATTTT.